Shown below are 31 T cell receptor beta chains from a single sample sequenced in a study of control samples from healthy donors and cancer patients. Method: immunoSEQ multiplex PCR; TCRdb's copy keeps in-frame clones and lacks some. There are 350,000 to 450,000 clones in the sample; 90% occur only once, and just under 6.5% lies in the top ten. The sequenced sample was PBMCs. The receptors come from a middle-aged man with head and neck cancer.

The J gene is TRBJ1-3, the V gene TRBV5-6; D gene ambiguous. Looked up from germline, CDR1 is SGHDT and CDR2 is YYEEEE. The CDR3 runs to 14 residues. V was cut by 2 bases and J by 1 base, with 7 bases left in between. This CDR3 is CASSFLESGNTIYF. The CDR3 DNA reads as TGTGCCAGCAGCTTTCTAGAGTCTGGAAACACCATATATTTT.

The rearrangement joins TRBV7-3 to TRBJ2-1; TRBD2 matches 10 bases. V trimming: 5 bases; J trimming: 4 bases; junction bases outside the gene matches: 11. Germline-derived CDR1 and CDR2 are SGHTA and FQGTGA. The CDR3 consists of 17 residues. Here the CDR3 DNA reads TGTGCCAGCAGCCCTGGACTAGCGGAGGGCCCTTACAATGAGCAGTTCTTC. This translates into CASSPGLAEGPYNEQFF.

The chain has TRBV29-1 and TRBJ2-2, with 11 positions matching TRBD2. V gave up 5 bases and J gave up 6 bases; unmatched junction bases: 8. CDR3 length: 15 amino acids. Germline CDR1 SQVTM, CDR2 ANQGSEA. The DNA for the CDR3 is TGCAGCGTTCCCGTACTAGCGGGAGTCTCCGGGGAGCTGTTTTTT. Translated: CSVPVLAGVSGELFF.

This clone has only one observation. This chain links TRBV7-9 with TRBJ1-1; D is uncertain. The CDR3 covers 11 residues. The germline V and J ends were trimmed by 5 bases and 4 bases, with 5 bases remaining between them. CDR1 and CDR2 from the germline V gene are SEHNR and FQNEAQ (reference sequence). CDR3 loop: CASSRFTEAFF. The DNA of the CDR3 is TGTGCCAGCAGCAGGTTCACTGAAGCTTTCTTT.

This clone was observed a single time. This sequence joins TRBV12-3 or TRBV12-4 and TRBJ1-3; D unclear. Trimming removed 7 bases from V and 1 base from J, with 8 bases in between. This CDR3 spans 13 amino acids. CDR3 nucleotides: TGTGCCAGCACCAGGAGTTCTGGAAACACCATATATTTT. Its translation: CASTRSSGNTIYF.

This chain connects TRBV7-3 to TRBJ2-2, with 7 bases that match TRBD1. The CDR3 is 15 amino acids. Germline V CDR1 and CDR2: SGHTA, FQGTGA. Trimming took 4 bases from V and 8 from J; bases not matched to a gene: 10. CDR3: CASSSGTANAGELFF. The CDR3 DNA sequence: TGTGCCAGCAGCTCCGGGACAGCCAATGCAGGGGAGCTGTTTTTT.

The chain joins TRBV6-5 to TRBJ1-5; D perhaps matches TRBD1 (5 bases). The CDR3 is 14 residues long. CDR1 is MNHEY, CDR2 SVGAGI, per germline. V was clipped by 6 bases and J by 5 bases, with 14 bases between them. The DNA for the CDR3 is TGTGCCAGCAGCCGACGTGCGGGGGATCAGCCCCAGCATTTT. This codes for CASSRRAGDQPQHF.

As DNA, the CDR3 is TGTGCCAGCAGCCAAGGAGGGCTAGCGGTATTCTCCTACAATGAGCAGTTCTTC. Amino acids: CASSQGGLAVFSYNEQFF. The rearrangement uses TRBV14 and TRBJ2-1, with 7 bases aligning to TRBD2. Germline-derived CDR1 and CDR2 are SGHDN and FVKESK. V was pared by 1 base and J by 0 bases, with 9 bases of the junction left unmatched. The CDR3 runs to 18 residues.

CDR3 sequence (DNA): TGTGCCAGCAGCCACCCGACAGGGCAGTGGACTGAAGCTTTCTTT. The encoded protein is CASSHPTGQWTEAFF. The V call is TRBV7-2, the J call TRBJ1-1; the match to TRBD1 covers 7 bases. With 5 bases clipped from V and 5 bases from J, the junction kept 11 bases outside the gene matches. CDR1 is SGHTA, CDR2 FQGNSA, per germline. This CDR3 region has 15 residues.

The chain recombines TRBV19 with TRBJ2-1; 9 nucleotides align to TRBD2. Per the germline V gene, CDR1 is LNHDA and CDR2 is SQIVND (reference sequence). V trimming: 3 bases; J trimming: 4 bases; junction bases outside the gene matches: 4. CDR3 length: 15 residues. CDR3 in DNA: TGTGCCAGTAGTATGGCTAGCGGGACTTACAATGAGCAGTTCTTC. This translates into CASSMASGTYNEQFF.

V and J are TRBV5-1 and TRBJ2-1, with 8 nucleotides matching TRBD1. Trimming removed 0 bases from V and 0 bases from J; junction bases left unmatched: 5. The germline V gene encodes CDR1 SGHRS and CDR2 YFSETQ. The CDR3 consists of 17 residues. The CDR3 DNA reads as TGCGCCAGCAGCTTGGTGACAGGGGCGAGCTCCTACAATGAGCAGTTCTTC. Translated, it gives CASSLVTGASSYNEQFF.

The table lists this clone with a count of one. The CDR3 protein is CASSSTLRGEQYF. DNA for the CDR3: TGTGCCAGCAGTTCAACATTGAGGGGGGAGCAGTACTTC. The chain recombines TRBV6-5 with TRBJ2-7; tentatively, D is TRBD1 (6 bases). This CDR3 has 13 amino acids. Germline CDR1 and CDR2: MNHEY and SVGAGI. Trimming removed 4 bases at V and 7 bases at J, with 14 bases between.

The CDR3 sequence: CASSSPYYEQYF. The CDR3, as DNA: TGTGCCAGCAGTTCGCCCTACTACGAGCAGTACTTC. The rearrangement joins TRBV6-5 to TRBJ2-7, with D unresolved. The CDR3 spans 12 residues. Germline assignment: CDR1 MNHEY and CDR2 SVGAGI. The germline V and J ends were trimmed by 4 bases and 3 bases, with 7 bases remaining between them.

The genes are TRBV7-8 and TRBJ2-1; unclear D gene. Germline V gene sequence: CDR1 SGHVS, CDR2 FQNEAQ. The CDR3 runs to 15 residues. V lost 4 bases, J lost 5 bases, and 15 bases lay in between. The CDR3 reads CASSSRRSPNNEQFF. DNA for the CDR3: TGTGCCAGCAGCTCCCGGCGGAGCCCGAACAATGAGCAGTTCTTC.

The chain is built from TRBV12-5 and TRBJ1-1; D is perhaps TRBD1 (5 bases). The CDR3 runs to 13 residues. Germline V gene lookup returns CDR1 LGHNT and CDR2 FRNRAP. CDR3 amino acids: CAVTSGGDTEAFF. The DNA of the CDR3 is TGTGCCGTGACGTCAGGAGGGGACACTGAAGCTTTCTTT.

The V and J genes are TRBV4-2 and TRBJ2-3, with TRBD2 identical over 15 bases. The V segment lost 3 bases and the J segment 0 bases; nucleotides outside the gene matches: 10. Germline V gene data show CDR1 as LGHNA and CDR2 as YNFKEQ. The CDR3 length is 20 residues. Written as DNA, the CDR3 is TGTGCCAGCAGCCAGGGACTAGCGGGGGGAGGCACCACTAGCACAGATACGCAGTATTTT. Protein sequence: CASSQGLAGGGTTSTDTQYF.

This clone was observed a handful of times. The J gene is TRBJ2-7, the V gene TRBV28, with D tentatively TRBD2 (6 bases). Trimming took 7 bases from V and 2 from J, leaving 18 bases between them. Germline lookup yields CDR1 MDHEN and CDR2 SYDVKM. This CDR3 spans 15 amino acids. CDR3 amino acids: CASTPSGVAAYEQYF. CDR3 nucleotide sequence: TGTGCCAGCACCCCTTCGGGGGTTGCAGCCTACGAGCAGTACTTC.

The gene calls are TRBV19 and TRBJ2-2, with D tentatively TRBD2 (6 bases). This CDR3 is built from 16 residues. Germline lookup yields CDR1 LNHDA and CDR2 SQIVND (reference sequence). V was trimmed by 7 bases and J by 5 bases, leaving 20 bases between them. CDR3 residues: CASTLGGAGGTGELFF. CDR3 nucleotide sequence: TGTGCCAGTACTCTCGGAGGGGCTGGGGGGACCGGGGAGCTGTTTTTT.

The gene calls are TRBV2 and TRBJ2-7; no reliable D call. CDR1 SNHLY and CDR2 FYNNEI come from the germline V gene. V lost 3 bases and J 2 bases, leaving 8 bases between the germline ends. The length of the CDR3 is 13 residues. CDR3 nucleotides: TGTGCCAGCAGTGATGTCAGAACCTACGAGCAGTACTTC. As protein: CASSDVRTYEQYF.

The genes are TRBV19 and TRBJ2-3; the match to TRBD1 covers 8 bases. Trimming removed 3 bases from V and 3 bases from J; junction bases left unmatched: 5. The CDR3 has 15 residues. Germline loops: CDR1 LNHDA, CDR2 SQIVND (reference sequence). The CDR3 nucleotides are TGTGCCAGTAGTATGGACAGGGACTGGACAGATACGCAGTATTTT. Translating it yields CASSMDRDWTDTQYF.

This chain joins TRBV28 and TRBJ2-5, with D possibly being TRBD1 (5 bases). The CDR3 totals 15 residues. Trimming removed 2 bases at V and 1 base at J, with 11 bases between. Germline CDR1 reads MDHEN; CDR2 reads SYDVKM. The CDR3 is CASSLTPGRQETQYF. The CDR3 DNA is TGTGCCAGCAGTTTAACCCCAGGGCGCCAAGAGACCCAGTACTTC.

J is TRBJ1-6 and V is TRBV6-1; D call uncertain. The germline gives CDR1 MNHNS, CDR2 SASEGT. The CDR3 totals 15 residues. V lost 0 bases, J lost 6 bases, and 9 bases lay in between. In DNA, the CDR3 is TGTGCCAGCAGTGAAGCGGGCGGGGTTAATTCACCCCTCCACTTT. This translates into CASSEAGGVNSPLHF.

The chain carries TRBV7-8 and TRBJ2-1; possibly TRBD2 for D (6 bases). The CDR3 sequence is 16 residues long. CDR1 SGHVS and CDR2 FQNEAQ come from the germline V gene. V dropped 1 base and J dropped 3 bases, with 13 bases sitting between them. In DNA form, the CDR3 reads TGTGCCAGCAGCTTAGGTGTACTAGCTAGCTACAATGAGCAGTTCTTC. Translating it yields CASSLGVLASYNEQFF.

This chain links TRBV28 with TRBJ1-2; D might be TRBD1 (6 bases). The V and J ends lost 4 bases and 1 base respectively, with 16 bases between them. The CDR3 extends over 16 amino acids. Germline V gene data show CDR1 as MDHEN and CDR2 as SYDVKM. CDR3 sequence: CASSSGTRGYNYGYTF. As DNA, the CDR3 is TGTGCCAGCAGTTCCGGGACAAGGGGATATAACTATGGCTACACCTTC.

As DNA, the CDR3 is TGCGCCAGCAGCTTAGGTGGGACTGAAGAGACCCAGTACTTC. As protein: CASSLGGTEETQYF. The chain recombines TRBV5-1 with TRBJ2-5, with a possible D match to TRBD2 (6 bases). V shed 2 bases and J shed 3 bases, with 11 bases lying between them. This CDR3 has 14 residues. The germline V gene has CDR1 SGHRS and CDR2 YFSETQ.

CDR3 residues: CASSLSGNWNEQYF. The DNA of the CDR3 is TGTGCCAGCAGTTTATCCGGTAACTGGAACGAGCAGTACTTC. V is TRBV27 and J is TRBJ2-7; D call uncertain. In germline, CDR1 is MNHEY, CDR2 SMNVEV (reference sequence). V lost 0 bases and J 5 bases, leaving 11 bases between the germline ends. The CDR3 has 14 amino acids.

V and J are TRBV28 and TRBJ2-3; 10 nucleotides match TRBD1. Looked up from germline, CDR1 is MDHEN and CDR2 is SYDVKM. V shed 7 bases and J 0 bases; nucleotides not matched to a gene: 7. There are 16 residues in the CDR3. In nucleotides, the CDR3 is TGTGCCAGCATACTGAGGGACAGGGGTAGCACAGATACGCAGTATTTT. Protein: CASILRDRGSTDTQYF.

V is TRBV9 and J is TRBJ2-1, with 7 bases lining up with TRBD2. V lost 0 bases and J lost 2; bases outside the gene matches: 5. Germline CDR1 and CDR2: SGDLS and YYNGEE. The CDR3 is made up of 16 amino acids. The CDR3, as DNA: TGTGCCAGCAGCGTAGTTGTGGGAGGGCCCTACAATGAGCAGTTCTTC. Encoded protein: CASSVVVGGPYNEQFF.

The chain employs TRBV10-2 and TRBJ2-7; D remains ambiguous. The CDR3 is 12 residues long. Per germline, CDR1 WSHSY and CDR2 SAAADI. The V end was cut by 3 bases, the J end by 1 base, with 4 bases between. The CDR3 DNA sequence: TGCGCCAGCAGTGACCCGTCCTACGAGCAGTACTTC. It yields the protein CASSDPSYEQYF.

The rearrangement uses TRBV5-1 and TRBJ1-6, with no clear D. The CDR3 has 15 residues. Trimming took 4 bases from V and 8 from J, leaving 16 bases between them. Germline V gives CDR1 SGHRS, CDR2 YFSETQ. The CDR3 region has the DNA TGCGCCAGCAGCCCTGGTCATGTGATTGATTCACCCCTCCACTTT. Encoded protein: CASSPGHVIDSPLHF.

This clone showed up just once. The V call is TRBV5-4, the J call TRBJ2-2; TRBD2 agrees at 8 bases. V lost 5 bases, J lost 2 bases, and 5 bases stayed unmatched. CDR1 is SGHNT and CDR2 is YYREEE in the germline V gene (reference sequence). The CDR3 runs to 15 residues. CDR3 DNA: TGTGCCAGCAGTCGTACTAGCGGCAACACCGGGGAGCTGTTTTTT. This codes for CASSRTSGNTGELFF. Filled out from reference TRBV5-4 and TRBJ2-2, the complete variable domain reads ETGVTQSPTHLIKTRGQQVTLRCSSQSGHNTVSWYQQALGQGPQFIFQYYREEENGRGNFPPRFSGLQFPNYSSELNVNALELDDSALYLCASSRTSGNTGELFFGEGSRLTVL.